These 3 T cell receptor beta chains were sequenced from one sample in a study of cytomegalovirus exposure and HLA in healthy donors. With 60 Vbeta and 13 Jbeta primers, the PCR was carried out. Assay used: immunoSEQ multiplex PCR; TCRdb lists only in-frame clones, some missing. Among more than 100,000 clones listed, more than 60% were seen once. Sequencing was done on a sample of PBMCs. All receptors derive from a woman in her thirties or forties in good health and CMV-seropositive.

DNA of the CDR3: TGTGCCAGCAGCCCCATCTTTCGGGAGCAGTACTTC. Amino acids: CASSPIFREQYF. This sequence joins TRBV6-1 and TRBJ2-5; possible D gene TRBD2, 6 bases. The CDR3 spans 12 residues. Trimming cost V 6 bases and J 11 bases, with 16 bases left between them. Germline values: CDR1 MNHNS, CDR2 SASEGT.

This clone was observed a handful of times. The V and J genes are TRBV7-9 and TRBJ2-5; 9 nucleotides align to TRBD2. This CDR3 region has 15 residues. CDR1 and CDR2 (germline): SEHNR, FQNEAQ (reference sequence). V lost 5 bases and J lost 5; bases outside the gene matches: 9. Here the CDR3 reads CASSQQRGVPETQYF. The CDR3 DNA reads as TGTGCCAGCAGCCAGCAGCGGGGGGTCCCTGAGACCCAGTACTTC.

This clone was detected only once. The chain employs TRBV7-2 and TRBJ2-5; D may be TRBD2 (6 bases). Trimming pared 4 bases from V and 5 bases from J, leaving 26 bases between. The length of the CDR3 is 18 residues. Germline V gene lookup returns CDR1 SGHTA and CDR2 FQGNSA. The CDR3 loop is CASSSLGQGVIGGETQYF. The CDR3 DNA reads TGTGCCAGCAGCTCCCTGGGCCAGGGAGTCATTGGGGGGGAGACCCAGTACTTC.